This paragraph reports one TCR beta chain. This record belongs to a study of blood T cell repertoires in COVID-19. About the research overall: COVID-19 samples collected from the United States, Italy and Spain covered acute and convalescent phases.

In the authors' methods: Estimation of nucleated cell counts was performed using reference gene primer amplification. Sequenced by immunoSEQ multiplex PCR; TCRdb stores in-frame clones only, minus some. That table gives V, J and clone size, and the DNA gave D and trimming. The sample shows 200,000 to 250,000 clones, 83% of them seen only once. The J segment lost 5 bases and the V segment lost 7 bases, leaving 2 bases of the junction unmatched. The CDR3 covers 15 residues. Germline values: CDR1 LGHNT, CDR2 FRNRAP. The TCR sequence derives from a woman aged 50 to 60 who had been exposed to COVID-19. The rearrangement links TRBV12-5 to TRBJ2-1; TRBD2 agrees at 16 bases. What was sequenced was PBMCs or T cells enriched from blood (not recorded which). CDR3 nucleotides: TGTGCTAGTGCCGGGACTAGCGGGGGGGACAATGAGCAGTTCTTC. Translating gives CASAGTSGGDNEQFF.